This TCR beta chain was observed in a study of blood T cell repertoires in COVID-19. Across the study: Sites in the United States, Italy and Spain provided acute and convalescent COVID-19 samples.

A COVID-19 case was met by exposed participants within 2 weeks before study entry. Source study methods: Researchers report that nucleated cell counts were estimated from reference gene primer amplification. This table comes from immunoSEQ multiplex PCR, and its TCRdb copy is limited to in-frame clones, with some not included. V, J and clone size are taken as reported in that table, and D and trimming were inferred from the DNA itself. Among about 150,000 clones, around 80% were seen once, and the ten largest hold approximately 5.1%. CDR1 is MNHNY, CDR2 SVGAGI, per germline (reference sequence). This CDR3 has 14 residues. V lost 8 bases to trimming and J lost 6 bases; unmatched junction nucleotides: 4.

This clonotype was obtained from an older man who had been exposed to COVID-19. Specimen: PBMCs or T cells enriched from blood (not recorded which). This chain links TRBV6-6 with TRBJ2-1; 13 nucleotides agree with TRBD2. The CDR3: CASRTSGSGNEQFF. CDR3 nucleotides: TGTGCCAGCCGGACTAGCGGGAGTGGCAATGAGCAGTTCTTC.